The 27 T cell receptor beta chains below come from one sample, sequenced in a study of T cells in Graves' hyperthyroidism and ophthalmopathy. TCR beta CDR3 sequences were amplified from RNA transcripts. Using the HTBI primer set, a first-round RT-PCR was run on the TCR CDR3. Each CDR3 protein gets one entry after TCRdb re-called the multiplex PCR reads with MiXCR. The data show approximately 690,000 distinct CDR3 sequences, less than 25% seen once. Sequencing input: blood. These receptors came from a young man with Graves' ophthalmopathy.

In the case of this clonotype: A much larger clone is a single base away; this may be a read error. The chain carries TRBV2 and TRBJ1-2; a weak D match, TRBD1 (5 bases). Trimming took off 10 bases at V and 8 bases at J, with 17 bases between the two ends. CDR3 length: 12 amino acids. The germline gives CDR1 SNHLY, CDR2 FYNNEI. The CDR3 loop is CAIRIGGEGYTF. The CDR3 DNA reads as TGTGCCATCAGGATCGGGGGTGAGGGCTACACCTTC.

This clonotype showed up just a few times. The chain carries TRBV20-1 and TRBJ2-7; 9 bases line up with TRBD2. Germline CDR1 reads DFQATT; CDR2 reads SNEGSKA (reference sequence). J was trimmed by 1 base and V by 5 bases; bases with no gene match: 3. CDR3 size: 13 residues. The CDR3 DNA reads as TGCAGTGCTTGGACTAGCGTTTCCTACGAGCAGTACTTC. Translated, it gives CSAWTSVSYEQYF.

This clonotype was observed a handful of times. The chain uses TRBV24-1 and TRBJ2-3; D may be TRBD2 (6 bases). The CDR3 length is 15 residues. The V gene lost 7 bases and the J gene lost 0 bases, with 13 bases spanning the gap. The V gene's germline CDR1 is KGHDR and CDR2 SFDVKD. The DNA of the CDR3 is TGTGCCACCAGGCCTGCGGGGAGGAGCACAGATACGCAGTATTTT. As protein: CATRPAGRSTDTQYF.

V is TRBV7-2 and J is TRBJ2-2, with D unclear. From germline, CDR1 is SGHTA and CDR2 FQGNSA. V lost 4 bases and J lost 5, with 5 bases in between. CDR3 length: 12 amino acids. CDR3 in DNA: TGTGCCAGCAGCTCCGAAACCGGGGAGCTGTTTTTT. Translation gives CASSSETGELFF.

The table lists this clonotype with a few counts. V usage is TRBV3-1 and J usage is TRBJ2-6; D may be TRBD1 (6 bases). Trimming pared 6 bases from V and 17 bases from J, leaving 14 bases between. Germline CDR1 and CDR2: LGHDT and YNNKEL (reference sequence). The CDR3 has 11 amino acids. The CDR3, as DNA: TGTGCCAGCAGTTCCGGTCGACAGGTGACTTTC. Translated: CASSSGRQVTF.

This clonotype came up a few times. The rearrangement links TRBV7-2 to TRBJ1-1, with 7 bases lining up with TRBD1. Looked up from germline, CDR1 is SGHTA and CDR2 is FQGNSA. V shed 4 bases and J 4 bases; nucleotides not matched to a gene: 6. CDR3 size: 14 residues. The CDR3 loop reads CASSSVTGPTEAFF. In DNA, the CDR3 is TGTGCCAGCAGCTCTGTGACAGGGCCCACTGAAGCTTTCTTT.

The chain couples TRBV3-1 to TRBJ2-1, with 13 bases lining up with TRBD2. Germline trimming cut 4 bases from V and 2 bases from J; bases unmatched to any gene: 8. Per germline, CDR1 LGHDT and CDR2 YNNKEL (reference sequence). This CDR3 comprises 18 residues. The DNA for the CDR3 is TGTGCCAGCAGCCCCTGGACTAGCGGGAGTATTACCTACAATGAGCAGTTCTTC. The encoded protein is CASSPWTSGSITYNEQFF.

The rearrangement joins TRBV28 to TRBJ2-2; D is unresolved. Looked up from germline, CDR1 is MDHEN and CDR2 is SYDVKM. V lost 6 bases and J 10 bases, leaving 12 bases between the germline ends. CDR3 length: 12 amino acids. This CDR3 reads CASSHTGLELFF. CDR3 nucleotide sequence: TGTGCCAGCAGCCATACCGGATTGGAGCTGTTTTTT.

The rearrangement links TRBV2 to TRBJ2-2; possibly TRBD1 or TRBD2 for D (5 bases each). V lost 1 base and J lost 1, with 16 bases in between. CDR3 length: 18 amino acids. Germline V gives CDR1 SNHLY, CDR2 FYNNEI. DNA of the CDR3: TGTGCCAGCAGTGAAGAGGAAGAGGGGTCCCAGAACACCGGGGAGCTGTTTTTT. Amino acids: CASSEEEEGSQNTGELFF.

The gene calls are TRBV18 and TRBJ1-1, with D possibly matching TRBD1 (5 bases). The germline gives CDR1 KGHSH, CDR2 LQKENI. Trimming shortened V by 2 bases and J by 5 bases, and 18 bases separated the two germline ends. The CDR3 totals 16 residues. The CDR3 loop is CASSPNPGVGGTEAFF. The CDR3 nucleotides read TGTGCCAGCTCACCAAATCCCGGGGTGGGGGGAACTGAAGCTTTCTTT.

This clonotype was counted many times. The chain has TRBV5-1 and TRBJ2-1, with 11 nucleotides matching TRBD2. V shed 2 bases, J shed 0 bases, and the junction held 4 bases outside the gene matches. Per the germline V gene, CDR1 is SGHRS and CDR2 is YFSETQ. The CDR3 is 17 amino acids. CDR3 in DNA: TGCGCCAGCAGCTTTGGACTAGCGGGCCGCTCCTACAATGAGCAGTTCTTC. Translated, it gives CASSFGLAGRSYNEQFF.

This clonotype showed up many times. V is TRBV5-1 and J is TRBJ2-3; the match to TRBD1 covers 8 bases. Germline trimming cut 3 bases from V and 0 bases from J; bases unmatched to any gene: 3. The CDR3 extends over 15 amino acids. Germline-derived CDR1 and CDR2 are SGHRS and YFSETQ. The CDR3 is CASSSGQASTDTQYF. The DNA of the CDR3 is TGCGCCAGCAGCTCGGGACAGGCTAGCACAGATACGCAGTATTTT.

This clonotype was counted at least ten times. V and J are TRBV7-2 and TRBJ1-1; D is uncertain. CDR3 length: 13 amino acids. Trimming stripped 5 bases from V and 10 bases from J, with 17 bases between. From germline, CDR1 is SGHTA and CDR2 FQGNSA. CDR3 bases: TGTGCCAGCAGCCCACGGACCCCCCTGAGAGCTTTCTTT. As protein: CASSPRTPLRAFF.

In this sample, this clonotype turned up many times. The chain recombines TRBV7-2 with TRBJ2-3; D is ambiguous. This CDR3 has 15 amino acids. V lost 5 bases, J lost 4 bases, and 16 bases lay in between. Germline CDR1 reads SGHTA; CDR2 reads FQGNSA. CDR3 sequence reads: CASSPQSRVADTQYF. In DNA, the CDR3 is TGTGCCAGCAGCCCCCAGAGTAGGGTTGCAGATACGCAGTATTTT. The whole variable domain, filled in from reference TRBV7-2 and TRBJ2-3, reads GAGVSQSPSNKVTEKGKDVELRCDPISGHTALYWYRQSLGQGLEFLIYFQGNSAPDKSGLPSDRFSAERTGGSVSTLTIQRTQQEDSAVYLCASSPQSRVADTQYFGPGTRLTVL.

This chain links TRBV5-5 with TRBJ1-5, with a weak D call TRBD1 (5 bases). The germline V and J ends were trimmed by 1 base and 3 bases, with 14 bases remaining between them. Germline CDR1 and CDR2: SGHKS and YYEKEE (reference sequence). The CDR3 contains 16 residues. CDR3 nucleotides: TGTGCCAGCAGCTTGTCTTGGGGCAGAGACAATCAGCCCCAGCATTTT. Its translation: CASSLSWGRDNQPQHF.

This clonotype turned up a few times. The CDR3, as DNA: TGTGCCTGGAGTTCGAAGGGCGGCTACGAGCAGTACTTC. Translated, it gives CAWSSKGGYEQYF. The chain couples TRBV30 to TRBJ2-7; D not resolved. The V gene's germline CDR1 is GTSNPN and CDR2 SVGIG (reference sequence). The CDR3 extends over 13 amino acids. Trimming stripped 2 bases from V and 3 bases from J, with 11 bases between.

This clonotype appeared a few times. The V and J genes are TRBV9 and TRBJ1-6; D may be TRBD1 (6 bases). The CDR3 consists of 15 residues. The germline V gene has CDR1 SGDLS and CDR2 YYNGEE. Deletions cut 4 bases from V and 6 bases from J, with 14 bases between. The CDR3 region is CASSLEGGPNSPLHF. The CDR3 region has the DNA TGTGCCAGCAGCCTCGAGGGGGGGCCTAATTCACCCCTCCACTTT. Full variable domain (missing parts from reference TRBV9 and TRBJ1-6): DSGVTQTPKHLITATGQRVTLRCSPRSGDLSVYWYQQSLDQGLQFLIQYYNGEERAKGNILERFSAQQFPDLHSELNLSSLELGDSALYFCASSLEGGPNSPLHFGNGTRLTVT.

This clonotype turned up a few times. The CDR3 nucleotides read TGCGCCAGCAGCCAAAGGACAGGACTGTCCTACGAGCAGTACTTC. It encodes CASSQRTGLSYEQYF. V is TRBV4-1 and J is TRBJ2-7; 7 bases line up with TRBD1. With V trimmed by 2 bases and J by 1 base, 5 bases remained unmatched. This CDR3 spans 15 amino acids. Germline V lookup: CDR1 MGHRA, CDR2 YSYEKL.

Many counts were recorded for this clonotype. The chain recombines TRBV28 with TRBJ2-7; the D gene is possibly TRBD1 (6 bases). In germline, CDR1 is MDHEN, CDR2 SYDVKM. V dropped 6 bases and J dropped 4 bases, with 7 bases sitting between them. This CDR3 contains 11 residues. CDR3 amino acids: CASRQGYEQYF. Written as DNA, the CDR3 is TGTGCCAGCAGACAGGGATACGAGCAGTACTTC.

The rearrangement joins TRBV20-1 to TRBJ2-4; 10 bases align to TRBD2. The V gene end was trimmed by 3 bases and the J gene end by 0 bases; junction bases not matched to a gene: 17. The germline gives CDR1 DFQATT, CDR2 SNEGSKA (reference sequence). The CDR3 runs 20 residues. This chain's CDR3 is CSASVSKVAGGPLAKNIQYF. The CDR3 nucleotides read TGCAGTGCTAGCGTTAGTAAAGTAGCGGGAGGACCACTAGCCAAAAACATTCAGTACTTC.

This clonotype was seen at least ten times. This chain connects TRBV28 to TRBJ1-1; D possibly corresponds to TRBD1 (6 bases). Trimming removed 5 bases at V and 1 base at J, with 14 bases between. The CDR3 loop spans 15 amino acids. Germline CDR1 reads MDHEN; CDR2 reads SYDVKM. CDR3 nucleotide sequence: TGTGCCAGCAGTCCAGGGGCTCCTCAGAACACTGAAGCTTTCTTT. Its protein product is CASSPGAPQNTEAFF.

The chain recombines TRBV28 with TRBJ2-5; D is perhaps TRBD2 (6 bases). V lost 6 bases and J lost 1, with 9 bases in between. The CDR3 contains 13 residues. Germline assignment: CDR1 MDHEN and CDR2 SYDVKM. CDR3 coding DNA: TGTGCCAGCAGCGGGACTCTCCAAGAGACCCAGTACTTC. Translated: CASSGTLQETQYF.

This clonotype was seen only a few times. The rearrangement uses TRBV4-2 and TRBJ2-3, with 8 bases identical to TRBD1. J gave up 5 bases and V 2 bases, and 6 bases lay outside the gene matches. The V gene's germline CDR1 is LGHNA and CDR2 YNFKEQ. This CDR3 has 15 residues. The CDR3 is CASSQNGQGEDTQYF. For the CDR3, the DNA is TGTGCCAGCAGCCAAAACGGACAGGGCGAAGATACGCAGTATTTT.

The chain uses TRBV20-1 and TRBJ2-7; 8 bases agree with TRBD2. The CDR3 length is 14 residues. From germline, CDR1 is DFQATT and CDR2 SNEGSKA (reference sequence). J lost 2 bases, V lost 5 bases, and 8 bases had no gene match. CDR3: CSADLAGSTYEQYF. The DNA of the CDR3 is TGCAGTGCTGATTTAGCGGGGTCCACCTACGAGCAGTACTTC.

The V call is TRBV30, the J call TRBJ2-6, with TRBD1 identical over 12 bases. From germline, CDR1 is GTSNPN and CDR2 SVGIG (reference sequence). V shed 0 bases, J shed 12 bases, and the junction held 9 bases outside the gene matches. The CDR3 runs to 16 residues. CDR3 DNA: TGTGCCTGGAGTGTTGGGGACAGGGGGCCCCTAAGCGTCCTGACTTTC. Its translation is CAWSVGDRGPLSVLTF.

The V gene is TRBV3-1, the J gene TRBJ2-7, with 11 bases matching TRBD1. This CDR3 has 16 amino acids. Trimming cost V 0 bases and J 4 bases; bases outside gene matches: 5. Per germline, CDR1 LGHDT and CDR2 YNNKEL (reference sequence). In nucleotides, the CDR3 is TGTGCCAGCAGCCAAGAGAGGACAGGGGGCAGGTACGAGCAGTACTTC. Protein sequence: CASSQERTGGRYEQYF.

This clonotype was seen many times. V usage is TRBV18 and J usage is TRBJ1-4; TRBD1 agrees at 7 bases. This CDR3 contains 15 residues. J was trimmed by 6 bases and V by 3 bases; bases with no gene match: 7. Germline V gene data show CDR1 as KGHSH and CDR2 as LQKENI. The CDR3 nucleotides are TGTGCCAGCTCACCGGCCGGGACAGCCCATGAAAAACTGTTTTTT. Protein: CASSPAGTAHEKLFF.